The sequence of this T cell receptor (beta chain) was determined in a study of cytomegalovirus exposure and HLA in healthy donors. Vbeta (60) and Jbeta (13) primers were used in the PCR. The assay was immunoSEQ multiplex PCR, and TCRdb's table has in-frame clones only and misses some. The data hold about 99,000 clones, with approximately 70% observed a single time. Per the germline V gene, CDR1 is MNHNY and CDR2 is SVGAGI (reference sequence). Trimming removed 2 bases at V and 2 bases at J, with 15 bases between. CDR3 size: 16 residues. This clonotype was sampled from a woman in her 50s in good health and CMV-seronegative. Material: PBMCs. V and J are TRBV6-6 and TRBJ1-2; tentatively, D is TRBD1 (6 bases). CDR3 sequence reads: CASSYKRTDGNYGYTF. CDR3 nucleotide sequence: TGTGCCAGCAGTTACAAGAGGACAGACGGAAACTATGGCTACACCTTC.